The clone carrying this TCR beta chain was counted only a few times. What it recognizes is unknown. These data originate in a study of response to subunit inactivated influenza vaccine. Via MiXCR, TCRdb re-called the RT-PCR reads, giving one row per CDR3 protein. Found here are around 790,000 distinct CDR3 sequences, approximately 21% of them singletons; the top ten hold 9.5% to 13%. The CDR3 has 14 amino acids. V lost 0 bases and J lost 7; bases outside the gene matches: 6. The germline CDR1 and CDR2 sequences are DFQATT and SNEGSKA (reference sequence). Study-wide results and limits: Authors suggested each seasonal influenza vaccination recruits few new T cells.

The TCR was taken from a man in his fifties who received an inactivated influenza vaccine. The J gene is TRBJ1-5, the V gene TRBV20-1, with 7 bases lining up with TRBD1. This material consisted of PBMCs from blood, taken around 5 days after vaccination. The chain's CDR3 is CSARDPKGAQPQHF. The DNA for the CDR3 is TGCAGTGCTAGAGATCCAAAGGGGGCACAGCCCCAGCATTTT.